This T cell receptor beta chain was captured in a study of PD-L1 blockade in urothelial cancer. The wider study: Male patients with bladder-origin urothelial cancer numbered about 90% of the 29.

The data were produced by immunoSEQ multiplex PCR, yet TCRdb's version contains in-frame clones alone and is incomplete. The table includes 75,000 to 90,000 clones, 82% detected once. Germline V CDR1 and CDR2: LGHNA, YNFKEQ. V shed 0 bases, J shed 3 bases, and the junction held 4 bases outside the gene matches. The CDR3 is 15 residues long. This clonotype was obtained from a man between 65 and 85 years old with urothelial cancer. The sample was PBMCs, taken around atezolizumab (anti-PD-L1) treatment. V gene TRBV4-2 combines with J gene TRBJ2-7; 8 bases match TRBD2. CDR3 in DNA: TGTGCCAGCAGCCAAGAACCCAGCGGGGGCTACGAGCAGTACTTC. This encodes CASSQEPSGGYEQYF.